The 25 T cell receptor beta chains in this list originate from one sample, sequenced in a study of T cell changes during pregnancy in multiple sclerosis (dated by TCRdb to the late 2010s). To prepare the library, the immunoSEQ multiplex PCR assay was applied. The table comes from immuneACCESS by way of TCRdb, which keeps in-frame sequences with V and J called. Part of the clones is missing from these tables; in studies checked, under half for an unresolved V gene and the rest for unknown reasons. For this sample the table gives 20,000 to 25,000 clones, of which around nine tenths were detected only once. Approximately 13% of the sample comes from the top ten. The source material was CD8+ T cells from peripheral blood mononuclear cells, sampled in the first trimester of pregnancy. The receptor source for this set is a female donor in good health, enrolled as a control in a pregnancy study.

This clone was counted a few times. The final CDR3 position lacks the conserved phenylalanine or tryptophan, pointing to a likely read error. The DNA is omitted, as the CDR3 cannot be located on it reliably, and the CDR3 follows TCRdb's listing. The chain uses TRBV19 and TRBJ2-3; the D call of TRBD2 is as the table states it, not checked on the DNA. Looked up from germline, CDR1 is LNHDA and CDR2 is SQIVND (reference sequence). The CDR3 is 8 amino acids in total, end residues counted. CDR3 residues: CARPPGGG.

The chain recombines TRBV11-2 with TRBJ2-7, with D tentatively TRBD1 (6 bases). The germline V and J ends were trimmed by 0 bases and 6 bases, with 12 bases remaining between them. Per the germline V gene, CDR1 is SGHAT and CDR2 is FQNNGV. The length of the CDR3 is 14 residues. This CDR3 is CASSLERGTGEQYF. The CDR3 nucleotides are TGTGCCAGCAGCTTAGAGAGGGGGACCGGCGAGCAGTACTTC.

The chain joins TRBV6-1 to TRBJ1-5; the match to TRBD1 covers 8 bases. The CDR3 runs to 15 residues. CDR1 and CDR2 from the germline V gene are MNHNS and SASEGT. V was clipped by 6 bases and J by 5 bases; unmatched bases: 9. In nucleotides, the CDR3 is TGTGCCAGCAGCTTCCCAGGACAGGGACATCAGCCCCAGCATTTT. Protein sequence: CASSFPGQGHQPQHF.

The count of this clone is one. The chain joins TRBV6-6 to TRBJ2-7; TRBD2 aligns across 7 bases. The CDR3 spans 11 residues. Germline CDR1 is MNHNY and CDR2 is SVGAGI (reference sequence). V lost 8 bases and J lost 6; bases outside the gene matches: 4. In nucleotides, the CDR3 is TGTGCCAGCGGGACTACTACCGAGCAGTACTTC. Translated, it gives CASGTTTEQYF.

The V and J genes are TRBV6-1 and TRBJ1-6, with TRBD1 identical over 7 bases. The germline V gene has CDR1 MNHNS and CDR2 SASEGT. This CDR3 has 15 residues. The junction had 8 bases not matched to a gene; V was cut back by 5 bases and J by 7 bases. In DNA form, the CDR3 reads TGTGCCAGCAGTTTGTCTACAGGGGACAATTCACCCCTCCACTTT. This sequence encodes CASSLSTGDNSPLHF.

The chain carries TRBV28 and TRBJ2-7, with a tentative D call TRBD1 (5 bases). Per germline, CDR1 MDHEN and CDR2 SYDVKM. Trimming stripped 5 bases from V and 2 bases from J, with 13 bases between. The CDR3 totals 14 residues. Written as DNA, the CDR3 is TGTGCCAGCAGTCTCGCGACAGCTACCTACGAGCAGTACTTC. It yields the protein CASSLATATYEQYF.

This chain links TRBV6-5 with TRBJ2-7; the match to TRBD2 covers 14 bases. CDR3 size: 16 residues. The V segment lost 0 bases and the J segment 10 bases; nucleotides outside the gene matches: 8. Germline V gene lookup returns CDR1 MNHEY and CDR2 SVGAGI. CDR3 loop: CASSYSIRGLAGDQYF. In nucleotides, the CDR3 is TGTGCCAGCAGTTACTCGATCAGGGGACTAGCGGGAGATCAGTACTTC.

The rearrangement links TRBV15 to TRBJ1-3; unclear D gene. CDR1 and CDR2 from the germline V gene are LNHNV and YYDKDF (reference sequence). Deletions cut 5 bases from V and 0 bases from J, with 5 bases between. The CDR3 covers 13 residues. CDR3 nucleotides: TGTGCCACCAGCTATAACTCTGGAAACACCATATATTTT. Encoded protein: CATSYNSGNTIYF.

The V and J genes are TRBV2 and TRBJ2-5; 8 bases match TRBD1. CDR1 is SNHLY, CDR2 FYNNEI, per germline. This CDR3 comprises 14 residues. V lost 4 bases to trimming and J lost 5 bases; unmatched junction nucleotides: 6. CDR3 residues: CASSAGGGQETQYF. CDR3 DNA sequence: TGTGCCAGCAGTGCAGGGGGCGGCCAGGAGACCCAGTACTTC.

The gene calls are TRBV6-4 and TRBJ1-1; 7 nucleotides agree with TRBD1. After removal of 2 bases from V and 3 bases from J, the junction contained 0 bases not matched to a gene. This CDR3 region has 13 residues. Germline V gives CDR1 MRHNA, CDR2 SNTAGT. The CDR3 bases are TGTGCCAGCAGTGACAGGGGGCACACTGAAGCTTTCTTT. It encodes CASSDRGHTEAFF.

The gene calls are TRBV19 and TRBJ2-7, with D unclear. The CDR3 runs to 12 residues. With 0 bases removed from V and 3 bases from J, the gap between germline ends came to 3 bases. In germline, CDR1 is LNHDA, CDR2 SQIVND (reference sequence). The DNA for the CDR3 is TGTGCCAGTAGTATAGATAACTACGAGCAGTACTTC. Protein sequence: CASSIDNYEQYF.

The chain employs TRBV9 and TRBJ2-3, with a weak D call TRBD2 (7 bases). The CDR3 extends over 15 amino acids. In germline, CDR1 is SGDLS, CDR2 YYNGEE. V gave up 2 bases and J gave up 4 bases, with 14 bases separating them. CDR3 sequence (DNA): TGTGCCAGCAGCGTGGGGGCGCGGGGGTCAGATACGCAGTATTTT. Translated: CASSVGARGSDTQYF.

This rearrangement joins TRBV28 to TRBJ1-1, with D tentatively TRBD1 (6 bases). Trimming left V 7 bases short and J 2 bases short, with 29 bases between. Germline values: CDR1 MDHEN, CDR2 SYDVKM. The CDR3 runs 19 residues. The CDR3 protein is CASTPQGSASPSRNTEAFF. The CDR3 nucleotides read TGTGCCAGCACACCACAGGGCTCGGCGTCCCCCTCGCGAAACACTGAAGCTTTCTTT.

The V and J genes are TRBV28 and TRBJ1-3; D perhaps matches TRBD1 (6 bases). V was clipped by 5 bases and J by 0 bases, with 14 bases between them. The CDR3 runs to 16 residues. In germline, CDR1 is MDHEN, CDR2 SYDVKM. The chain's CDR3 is CASSPTAGDSGNTIYF. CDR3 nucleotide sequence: TGTGCCAGCAGTCCGACTGCAGGGGACTCTGGAAACACCATATATTTT.

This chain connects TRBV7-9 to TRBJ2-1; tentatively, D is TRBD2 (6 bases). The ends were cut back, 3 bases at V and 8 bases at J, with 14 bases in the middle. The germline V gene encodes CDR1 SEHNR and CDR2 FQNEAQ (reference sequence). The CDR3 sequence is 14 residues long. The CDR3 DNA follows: TGTGCCAGCAGCTTCGGAGCATCGGGGGATGAGCAGTTCTTC. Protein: CASSFGASGDEQFF.

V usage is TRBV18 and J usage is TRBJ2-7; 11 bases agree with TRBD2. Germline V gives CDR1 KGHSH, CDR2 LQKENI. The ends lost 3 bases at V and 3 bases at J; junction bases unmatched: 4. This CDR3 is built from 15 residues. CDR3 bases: TGTGCCAGCTCACCTACTAGCGGGAGAAACTACGAGCAGTACTTC. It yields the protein CASSPTSGRNYEQYF.

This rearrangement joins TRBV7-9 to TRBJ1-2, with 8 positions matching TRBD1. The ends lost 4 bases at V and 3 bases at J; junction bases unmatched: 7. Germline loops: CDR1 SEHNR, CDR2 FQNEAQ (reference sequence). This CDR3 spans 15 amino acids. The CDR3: CASSYTGGRDYGYTF. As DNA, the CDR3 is TGTGCCAGCAGCTACACAGGGGGGCGAGACTATGGCTACACCTTC.

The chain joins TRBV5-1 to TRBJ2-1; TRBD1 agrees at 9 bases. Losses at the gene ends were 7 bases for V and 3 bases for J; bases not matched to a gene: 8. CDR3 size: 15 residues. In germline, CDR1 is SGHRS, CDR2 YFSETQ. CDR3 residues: CASLLGQGLYNEQFF. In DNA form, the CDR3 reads TGCGCCAGCTTATTGGGACAGGGTCTCTACAATGAGCAGTTCTTC.

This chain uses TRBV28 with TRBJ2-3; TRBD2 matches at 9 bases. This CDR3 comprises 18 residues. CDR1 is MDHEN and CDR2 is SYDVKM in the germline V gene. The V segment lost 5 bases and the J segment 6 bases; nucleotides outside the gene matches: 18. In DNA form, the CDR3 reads TGTGCCAGCAGTCTGTCCAGGGTTGTGGCGGGAGGGTCCGATACGCAGTATTTT. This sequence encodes CASSLSRVVAGGSDTQYF.

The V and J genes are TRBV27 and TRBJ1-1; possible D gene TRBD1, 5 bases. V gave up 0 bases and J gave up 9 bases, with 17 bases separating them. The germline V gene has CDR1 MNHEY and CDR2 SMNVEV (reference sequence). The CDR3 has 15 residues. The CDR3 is CASSLSGAQGAKAFF. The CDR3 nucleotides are TGTGCCAGCAGTTTATCGGGTGCCCAAGGGGCAAAAGCTTTCTTT.

The CDR3 region has the DNA TGTGCCAGCAGCGTAGAGAGCTCCTACAATGAGCAGTTCTTC. As protein: CASSVESSYNEQFF. V and J are TRBV9 and TRBJ2-1, with D unresolved. Germline CDR1 reads SGDLS; CDR2 reads YYNGEE. There are 14 residues in the CDR3. The ends were cut back, 0 bases at V and 0 bases at J, with 4 bases in the middle.

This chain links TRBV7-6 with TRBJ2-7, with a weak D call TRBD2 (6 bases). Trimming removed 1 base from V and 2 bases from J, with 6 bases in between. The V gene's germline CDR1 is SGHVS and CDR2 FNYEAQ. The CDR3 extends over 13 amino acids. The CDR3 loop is CASSLGGTYEQYF. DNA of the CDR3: TGTGCCAGCAGCTTAGGCGGGACCTACGAGCAGTACTTC.

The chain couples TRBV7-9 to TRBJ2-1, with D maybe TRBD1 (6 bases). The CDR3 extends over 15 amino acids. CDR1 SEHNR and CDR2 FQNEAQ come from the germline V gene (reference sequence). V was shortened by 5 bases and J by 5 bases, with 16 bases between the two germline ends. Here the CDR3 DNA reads TGTGCCAGCAGCCTCGACCCGGACAGCGACAATGAGCAGTTCTTC. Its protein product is CASSLDPDSDNEQFF.

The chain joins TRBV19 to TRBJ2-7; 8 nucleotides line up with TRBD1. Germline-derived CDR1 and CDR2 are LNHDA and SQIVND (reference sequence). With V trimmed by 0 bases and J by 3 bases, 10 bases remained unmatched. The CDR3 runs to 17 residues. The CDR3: CASSIDLETGDFYEQYF. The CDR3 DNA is TGTGCCAGTAGTATAGATCTCGAGACAGGGGACTTCTACGAGCAGTACTTC.

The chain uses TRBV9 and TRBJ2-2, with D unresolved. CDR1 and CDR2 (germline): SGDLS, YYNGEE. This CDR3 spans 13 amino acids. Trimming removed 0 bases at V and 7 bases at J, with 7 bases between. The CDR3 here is CASSVDYIGELFF. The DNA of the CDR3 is TGTGCCAGCAGCGTAGACTATATCGGGGAGCTGTTTTTT.